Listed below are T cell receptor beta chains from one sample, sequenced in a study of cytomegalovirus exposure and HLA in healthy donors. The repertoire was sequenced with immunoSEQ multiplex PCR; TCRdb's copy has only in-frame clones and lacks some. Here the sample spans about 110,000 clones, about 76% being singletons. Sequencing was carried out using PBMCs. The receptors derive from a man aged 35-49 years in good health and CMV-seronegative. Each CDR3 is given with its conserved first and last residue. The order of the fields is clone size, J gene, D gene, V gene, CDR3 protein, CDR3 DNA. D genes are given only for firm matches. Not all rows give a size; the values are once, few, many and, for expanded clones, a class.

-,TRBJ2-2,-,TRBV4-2,CASSQSGGTGELFF,TGTGCCAGCAGCCAATCCGGGGGCACCGGGGAGCTGTTTTTT
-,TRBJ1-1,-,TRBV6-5,CASSQRSRLSGAFF,TGTGCCAGCAGTCAAAGATCCAGACTTAGCGGAGCTTTCTTT
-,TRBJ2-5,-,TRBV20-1,CSTDREETQYF,TGCAGCACCGACAGAGAAGAGACCCAGTACTTC
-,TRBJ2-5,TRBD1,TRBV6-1,CASNQHLGQQETQYF,TGTGCCAGCAATCAACACCTGGGACAGCAAGAGACCCAGTACTTC
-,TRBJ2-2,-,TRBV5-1,CASSFRENSGELFF,TGCGCCAGCAGCTTCAGGGAAAATAGCGGGGAGCTGTTTTTT
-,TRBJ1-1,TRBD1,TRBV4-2,CASSQWDRGPTEAFF,TGTGCCAGCAGCCAGTGGGACAGGGGCCCCACTGAAGCTTTCTTT
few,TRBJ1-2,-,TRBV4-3,CASSQVLGGRGYTF,TGCGCCAGCAGCCAAGTTCTGGGAGGACGCGGCTACACCTTC
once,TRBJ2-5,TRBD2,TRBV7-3,CASSSFGRGAEETQYF,TGTGCCAGCAGCTCCTTCGGGCGGGGGGCGGAAGAGACCCAGTACTTC
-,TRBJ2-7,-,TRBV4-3,CASSQDRQSSYEQYF,TGCGCCAGCAGCCAAGATCGACAGAGCTCCTACGAGCAGTACTTC
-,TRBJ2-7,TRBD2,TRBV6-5,CASSLTSGGPYEQYF,TGTGCCAGCAGCCTAACTAGCGGGGGCCCCTACGAGCAGTACTTC
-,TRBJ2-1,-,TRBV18,CASSPPFSGHGEQFF,TGTGCCAGCTCACCACCTTTCAGTGGCCATGGTGAGCAGTTCTTC
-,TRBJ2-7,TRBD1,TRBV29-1,CSVEERDRGAYEQYF,TGCAGCGTTGAAGAACGGGACAGGGGCGCCTACGAGCAGTACTTC
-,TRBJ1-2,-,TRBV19,CASSEGECGYTF,TGTGCCAGTAGCGAGGGTGAATGCGGCTACACCTTC
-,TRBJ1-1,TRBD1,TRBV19,CASSLGQQGAPTEAFF,TGTGCCAGTAGTCTCGGCCAACAGGGGGCGCCCACTGAAGCTTTCTTT
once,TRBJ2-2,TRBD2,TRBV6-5,CASLPGGAGTGELFF,TGTGCCAGCCTCCCCGGGGGGGCCGGCACCGGGGAGCTGTTTTTT
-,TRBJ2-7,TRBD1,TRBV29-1,CSVDTGTGDSYEQYF,TGCAGCGTTGACACTGGGACAGGGGACTCCTACGAGCAGTACTTC
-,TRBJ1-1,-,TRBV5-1,CASSFFGENTEAFF,TGCGCCAGCAGCTTTTTCGGAGAGAACACTGAAGCTTTCTTT
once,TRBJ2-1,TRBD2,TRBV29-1,CSVALAGGDDEQFF,TGCAGCGTTGCTCTAGCGGGCGGTGATGATGAGCAGTTCTTC
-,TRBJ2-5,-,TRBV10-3,CAISESDRGETQYF,TGTGCCATCAGTGAGTCGGATCGAGGGGAGACCCAGTACTTC
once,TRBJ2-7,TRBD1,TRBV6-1,CASSPRTGVHEQYF,TGTGCCAGCAGCCCCCGGACAGGGGTTCACGAGCAGTACTTC
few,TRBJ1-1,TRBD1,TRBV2,CASSETGTGLSEAFF,TGTGCCAGCAGTGAAACCGGGACAGGGTTATCTGAAGCTTTCTTT
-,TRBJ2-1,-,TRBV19,CASSIAGPGEQFF,TGTGCCAGTAGTATTGCAGGGCCTGGTGAGCAGTTCTTC
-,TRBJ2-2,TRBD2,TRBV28,CASCPGGENTGELFF,TGTGCCAGCTGTCCGGGGGGTGAGAACACCGGGGAGCTGTTTTTT
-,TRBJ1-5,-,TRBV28,CASRSQGNSNQPQHF,TGTGCCAGCAGGTCACAGGGAAATAGCAATCAGCCCCAGCATTTT
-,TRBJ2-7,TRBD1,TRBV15,CATSRAKGQGAYEQYF,TGTGCCACCAGCAGAGCAAAGGGACAGGGGGCCTACGAGCAGTACTTC
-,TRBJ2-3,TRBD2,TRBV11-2,CASSLGLAGGRYGDTQYF,TGTGCCAGCAGCCTAGGACTAGCGGGGGGGAGGTACGGAGATACGCAGTATTTT
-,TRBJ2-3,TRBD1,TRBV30,CAWSVRQGDDTDTQYF,TGTGCCTGGAGTGTACGACAGGGGGACGACACAGATACGCAGTATTTT
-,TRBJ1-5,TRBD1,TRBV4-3,CASSQDAGGGQPQHF,TGCGCCAGCAGCCAAGATGCAGGGGGAGGACAGCCCCAGCATTTT
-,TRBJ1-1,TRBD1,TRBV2,CASRDRGGTEAFF,TGTGCCAGCAGAGACAGGGGGGGCACTGAAGCTTTCTTT
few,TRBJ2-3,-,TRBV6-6,CASSTDEVATDTQYF,TGTGCCAGCAGCACCGACGAGGTGGCCACAGATACGCAGTATTTT
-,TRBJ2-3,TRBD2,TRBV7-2,CASSFKGLAGIGTQYF,TGTGCCAGCAGCTTTAAGGGGTTAGCGGGGATCGGTACGCAGTATTTT
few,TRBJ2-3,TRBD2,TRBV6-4,CASSEGTSGGDTQYF,TGTGCCAGCAGTGAAGGGACTAGCGGGGGAGATACGCAGTATTTT
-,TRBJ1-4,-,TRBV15,CATSTSGEKLFF,TGTGCCACCAGCACATCAGGGGAAAAACTGTTTTTT
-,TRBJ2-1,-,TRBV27,CASSLKVGWALRNEQFF,TGTGCCAGCAGTTTAAAGGTTGGGTGGGCCCTCAGGAATGAGCAGTTCTTC
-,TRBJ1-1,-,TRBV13,CASSPRGNTEAFF,TGTGCCAGCAGCCCCCGGGGGAACACTGAAGCTTTCTTT
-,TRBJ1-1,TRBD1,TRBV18,CASSPGQGMNTEAFF,TGTGCCAGCTCACCGGGACAGGGGATGAACACTGAAGCTTTCTTT
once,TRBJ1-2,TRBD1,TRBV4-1,CASRPQGARDGYTF,TGCGCCAGCCGTCCACAGGGGGCAAGAGATGGCTACACCTTC
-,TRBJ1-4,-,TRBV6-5,CASSLTAGFEKLFF,TGTGCCAGCAGTTTGACAGCAGGATTTGAAAAACTGTTTTTT
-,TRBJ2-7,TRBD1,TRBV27,CASRGQGPYYEQYF,TGTGCCAGCAGAGGACAGGGTCCCTACTACGAGCAGTACTTC
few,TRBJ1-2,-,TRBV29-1,CSVLGRTRNGYTF,TGCAGCGTCCTCGGCCGGACAAGGAATGGCTACACCTTC
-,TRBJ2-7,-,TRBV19,CASSITGGPYEQYF,TGTGCCAGTAGTATAACCGGGGGGCCTTACGAGCAGTACTTC
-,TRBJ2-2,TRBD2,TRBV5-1,CASSSSGGNTGELFF,TGCGCCAGCAGCTCAAGCGGGGGGAACACCGGGGAGCTGTTTTTT
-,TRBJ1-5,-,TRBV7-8,CASSGTRGYGNQPQHF,TGTGCCAGCTCGGGTACCCGGGGGTATGGCAATCAGCCCCAGCATTTT
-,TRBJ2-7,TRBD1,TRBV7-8,CASSSIRGQSYEQYF,TGTGCCAGCAGCTCGATTAGGGGGCAATCCTACGAGCAGTACTTC
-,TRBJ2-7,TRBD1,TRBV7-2,CASSWDRGYYEQYF,TGTGCCAGCAGCTGGGACAGGGGTTACTACGAGCAGTACTTC
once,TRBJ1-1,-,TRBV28,CATSGVGYTEAFF,TGTGCCACCTCCGGGGTGGGGTACACTGAAGCTTTCTTT
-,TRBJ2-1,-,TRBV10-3,CAISESGRGINEQFF,TGTGCCATCAGTGAGTCGGGTAGGGGGATCAATGAGCAGTTCTTC
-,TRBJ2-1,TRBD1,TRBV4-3,CASSWGQGANEQFF,TGCGCCAGCAGCTGGGGACAGGGGGCGAATGAGCAGTTCTTC
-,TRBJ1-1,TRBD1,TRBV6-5,CASRFDRVGTEAFF,TGTGCCAGCAGATTCGACAGGGTGGGCACTGAAGCTTTCTTT
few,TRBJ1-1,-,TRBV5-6,CASSAGGVNTEAFF,TGTGCCAGCAGCGCCGGGGGGGTGAACACTGAAGCTTTCTTT
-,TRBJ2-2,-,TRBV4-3,CASSQDRAGTGELFF,TGCGCCAGCAGCCAAGACAGGGCCGGCACCGGGGAGCTGTTTTTT
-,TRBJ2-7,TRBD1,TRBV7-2,CASSVRQGNEQYF,TGTGCCAGCAGCGTACGACAGGGAAATGAGCAGTACTTC
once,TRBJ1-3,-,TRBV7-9,CASSSNRGEGENTIYF,TGTGCCAGCAGCTCCAACCGGGGTGAGGGCGAAAACACCATATATTTT
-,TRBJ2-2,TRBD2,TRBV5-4,CASSLAPSGNTGELFF,TGTGCCAGCAGCTTGGCTCCTAGCGGGAACACCGGGGAGCTGTTTTTT
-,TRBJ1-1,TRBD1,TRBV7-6,CEQGEKNTEAFF,TGTGAACAGGGGGAGAAGAACACTGAAGCTTTCTTT
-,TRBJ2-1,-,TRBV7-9,CASSLSRLASYNEQFF,TGTGCCAGCAGCTTATCGCGGCTAGCATCGTACAATGAGCAGTTCTTC
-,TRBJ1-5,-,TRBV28,CASSLWDRGSQPQHF,TGTGCCAGCAGTTTATGGGATAGGGGAAGTCAGCCCCAGCATTTT
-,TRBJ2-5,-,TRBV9,CASSVGLGAQETQYF,TGTGCCAGCAGCGTAGGTCTGGGGGCCCAAGAGACCCAGTACTTC